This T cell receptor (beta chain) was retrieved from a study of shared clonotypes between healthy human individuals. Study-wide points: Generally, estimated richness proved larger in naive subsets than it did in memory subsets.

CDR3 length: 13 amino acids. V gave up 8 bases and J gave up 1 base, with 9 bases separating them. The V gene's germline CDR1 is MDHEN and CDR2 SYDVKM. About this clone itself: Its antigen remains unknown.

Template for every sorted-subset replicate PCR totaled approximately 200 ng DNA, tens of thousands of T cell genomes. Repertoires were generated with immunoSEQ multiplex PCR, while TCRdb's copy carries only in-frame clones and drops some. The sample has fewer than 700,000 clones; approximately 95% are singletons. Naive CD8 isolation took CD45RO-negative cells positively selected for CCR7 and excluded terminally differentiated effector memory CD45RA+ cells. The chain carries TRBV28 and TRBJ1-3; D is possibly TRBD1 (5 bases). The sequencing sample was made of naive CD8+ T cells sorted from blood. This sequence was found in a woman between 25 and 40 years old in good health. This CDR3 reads CASSGLSGNTIYF. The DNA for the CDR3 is TGTGCCAGCTCGGGGCTGTCTGGAAACACCATATATTTT.